Described below is a single TCR beta chain sequence and its context. Its antigen is not known. Libraries were prepared by immunoSEQ multiplex PCR; TCRdb keeps only in-frame clonotypes and omits some of them. Among 95,000 to 150,000 clones listed, approximately 90% were seen once. The source of the sample is a study of T cell responses to AZD1222 COVID-19 vaccine. Whole-study findings and limits: Nearly half of the spike-specific TCRs reportedly recognize variant regions that carry no mutations.

CDR3 size: 14 residues. The V gene's germline CDR1 is PRHDT and CDR2 FYEKMQ (reference sequence). Unmatched junction bases numbered 4, after V lost 3 bases and J lost 4 bases. Sequencing was performed on peripheral blood, taken on day 0 of AZD1222 vaccination. This chain connects TRBV13 to TRBJ2-7, with 9 bases identical to TRBD2. This sequence was found in an adult in good health. This CDR3 reads CASSLRGGFYEQYF. In DNA, the CDR3 is TGTGCCAGCAGCTTGCGGGGGGGCTTTTACGAGCAGTACTTC.